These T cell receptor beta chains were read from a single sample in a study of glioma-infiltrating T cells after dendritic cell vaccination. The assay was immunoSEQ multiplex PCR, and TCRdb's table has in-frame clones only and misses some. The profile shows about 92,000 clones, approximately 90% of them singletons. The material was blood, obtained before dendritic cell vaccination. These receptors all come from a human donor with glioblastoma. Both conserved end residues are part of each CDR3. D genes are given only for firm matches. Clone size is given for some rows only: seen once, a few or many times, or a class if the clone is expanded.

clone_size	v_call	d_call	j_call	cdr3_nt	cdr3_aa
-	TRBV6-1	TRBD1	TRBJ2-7	TGTGCCAGCAGTGAAGCGGCGGCAGGGGGCTTCGAGCAGTACTTC	CASSEAAAGGFEQYF
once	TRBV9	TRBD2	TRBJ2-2	TGTGCCAGCGCCGGACTAGCGGGAGAAGACGGGGAGCTGTTTTTT	CASAGLAGEDGELFF
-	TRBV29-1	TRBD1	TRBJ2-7	TGCAGCGCTGGGACAGGGGGTTCCTACGAGCAGTACTTC	CSAGTGGSYEQYF
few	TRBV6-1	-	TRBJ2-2	TGTGCCAGCAGTGCTACGGAGGCCGGGGAGCTGTTTTTT	CASSATEAGELFF
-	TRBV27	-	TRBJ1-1	TGTGCCAGCAGTCCTTGGGAGGGCCAGAACACTGAAGCTTTCTTT	CASSPWEGQNTEAFF
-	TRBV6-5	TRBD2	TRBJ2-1	TGTGCCAGCAGCAGAGGACTAGCGTTGTACAATGAGCAGTTCTTC	CASSRGLALYNEQFF
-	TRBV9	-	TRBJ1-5	TGTGCCAGCAGCCCTGGTGGGAGGGAGGGTCAGCCCCAGCATTTT	CASSPGGREGQPQHF
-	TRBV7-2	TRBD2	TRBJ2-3	TGTGCCAGCAGCCTCTCGGGGGGACGTGTTGGAGATACGCAGTATTTT	CASSLSGGRVGDTQYF
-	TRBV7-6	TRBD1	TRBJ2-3	TGTGCCAGCAGCTTAGGAACAGGGGCAGATACGCAGTATTTT	CASSLGTGADTQYF
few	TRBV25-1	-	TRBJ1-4	TGTGCCAGCAGCGACAGGCTACTCGAAAAACTGTTTTTT	CASSDRLLEKLFF
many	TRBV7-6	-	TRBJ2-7	TGTGCCAGCAGCCCCCCTAGCTCCTACGAGCAGTACTTC	CASSPPSSYEQYF
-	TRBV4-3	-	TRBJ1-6	TGCGCCAGCAGCCCTGGGACAACCTATAATTCACCCCTCCACTTT	CASSPGTTYNSPLHF
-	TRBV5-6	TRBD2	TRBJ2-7	TGTGCCAGCAGCTTGGGCGAAGGATCTAGCGGGAGATCCAACGAGCAGTACTTC	CASSLGEGSSGRSNEQYF
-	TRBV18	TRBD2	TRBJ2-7	TGTGCCAGCTCACCGAGGGGTAGCGGGAGCTCCTACGAGCAGTACTTC	CASSPRGSGSSYEQYF
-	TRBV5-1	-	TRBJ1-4	TGCGCCAGCAGCGGGGCAGGGCCTAATGAAAAACTGTTTTTT	CASSGAGPNEKLFF
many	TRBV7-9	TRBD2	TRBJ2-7	TGTGCCAGCAGCCCGGGGGGAGCCTACGAGCAGTACTTC	CASSPGGAYEQYF
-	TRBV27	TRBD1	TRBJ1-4	TGTGCCAGCAGTTTCGGACAGGGGGTTGAAAAACTGTTTTTT	CASSFGQGVEKLFF
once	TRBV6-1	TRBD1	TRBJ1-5	TGTGCCAGCAGTGGTACCGGGACAGGGGGCGGCAATCAGCCCCAGCATTTT	CASSGTGTGGGNQPQHF
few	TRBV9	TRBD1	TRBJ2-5	TGTGCCAGCAGCGTACAGGGGGCAGAGGAGACCCAGTACTTC	CASSVQGAEETQYF
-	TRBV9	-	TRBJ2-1	TGTGCCAGCAGCGTAGCAGGCTCGAGCGGACCCTACAATGAGCAGTTCTTC	CASSVAGSSGPYNEQFF
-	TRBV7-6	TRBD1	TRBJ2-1	TGTGCCAGCAGCCACCGGACAGGGAAAAACAATGAGCAGTTCTTC	CASSHRTGKNNEQFF
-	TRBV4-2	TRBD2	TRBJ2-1	TGTGCCAGCAGCCACCTTGACCGTTCTAGCGGGAGTTCCTACAATGAGCAGTTCTTC	CASSHLDRSSGSSYNEQFF
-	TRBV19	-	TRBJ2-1	TGTGCCAGTAGTATTTCCAGTTACAATGAGCAGTTCTTC	CASSISSYNEQFF
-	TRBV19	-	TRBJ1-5	TGTGCCAGTAGTATAGAGGGGAGAGGTCAGCCCCAGCATTTT	CASSIEGRGQPQHF
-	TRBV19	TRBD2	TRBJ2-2	TGTGCCAGTAAGGGGACTAGAGACACCGGGGAGCTGTTTTTT	CASKGTRDTGELFF
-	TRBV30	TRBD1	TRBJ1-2	TGTGCCTGGAGGGACAGGGGGATCGGCTATGGCTACACCTTC	CAWRDRGIGYGYTF
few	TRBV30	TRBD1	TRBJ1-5	TGTGCCTGGAGTTCCGGGACAGGGGGGTGGTGGGGCAATCAGCCCCAGCATTTT	CAWSSGTGGWWGNQPQHF
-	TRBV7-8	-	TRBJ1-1	TGTGCCAGCAGCCCGGGGGGTGGGGGGCTAGTCACTGAAGCTTTCTTT	CASSPGGGGLVTEAFF
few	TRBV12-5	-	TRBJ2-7	TGTGCTAGTAGTTTAGGCGGGGGCCCAGTTGAGGAGCAGTACTTC	CASSLGGGPVEEQYF
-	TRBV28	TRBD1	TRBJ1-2	TGTGCCAGCTCGGCAGGGGGTAACTATGGCTACACCTTC	CASSAGGNYGYTF
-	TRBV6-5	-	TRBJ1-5	TGTGCCAGCAGTTACCGGGGCAATCAGCCCCAGCATTTT	CASSYRGNQPQHF
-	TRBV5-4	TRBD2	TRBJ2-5	TGTGCCAGCAGCCATCTAGCGGGAGGGCCCTTTGAGACCCAGTACTTC	CASSHLAGGPFETQYF
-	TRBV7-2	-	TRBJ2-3	TGTGCCAGCAGCTTAGGAGGCGGGGGCCGTAGAGATACGCAGTATTTT	CASSLGGGGRRDTQYF
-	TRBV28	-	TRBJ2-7	TGTGCCAGCACCATGGGGCAGTCACCCTACGAGCAGTACTTC	CASTMGQSPYEQYF
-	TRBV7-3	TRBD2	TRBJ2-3	TGTGCCAGCAGCTTAGGCCCTAGCGGGGGGAATTGGTATTTT	CASSLGPSGGNWYF
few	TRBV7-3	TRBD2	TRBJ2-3	TGTGCCAGCAGCTTAACGAGGGCGGGAGGGCTTGGAGATACGCAGTATTTT	CASSLTRAGGLGDTQYF
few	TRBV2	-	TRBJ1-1	TGTGCCAGCACTTGGACAGAGAACACTGAAGCTTTCTTT	CASTWTENTEAFF
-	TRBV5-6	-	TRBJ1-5	TGTGCCAGCAGCTTGTTTTCGAGCAATCAGCCCCAGCATTTT	CASSLFSSNQPQHF
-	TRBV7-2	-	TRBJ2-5	TGTGCCAGCAGCTTATCACAGGGCCAAGAGACCCAGTACTTC	CASSLSQGQETQYF
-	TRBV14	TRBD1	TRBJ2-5	TGTGCCAGCAGGCAATCCGACAGGGGACAAGAGACCCAGTACTTC	CASRQSDRGQETQYF
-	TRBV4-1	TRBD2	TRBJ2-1	TGCGCCAGCAGCCACCCGGGGACTAGCGGGGTTAATGAGCAGTTCTTC	CASSHPGTSGVNEQFF
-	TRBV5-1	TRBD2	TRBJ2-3	TGCGCCAGCAGCTCGGGACTAGCGGGAGTGGTAGATACGCAGTATTTT	CASSSGLAGVVDTQYF